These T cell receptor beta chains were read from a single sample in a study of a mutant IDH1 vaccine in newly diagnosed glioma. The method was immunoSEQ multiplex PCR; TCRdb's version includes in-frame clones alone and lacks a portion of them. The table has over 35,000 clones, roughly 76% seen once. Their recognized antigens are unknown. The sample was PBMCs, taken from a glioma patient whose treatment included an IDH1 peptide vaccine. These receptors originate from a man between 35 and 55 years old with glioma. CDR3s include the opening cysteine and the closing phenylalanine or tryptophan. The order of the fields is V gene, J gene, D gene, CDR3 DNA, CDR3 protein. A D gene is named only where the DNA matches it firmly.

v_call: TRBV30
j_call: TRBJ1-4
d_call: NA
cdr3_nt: TGTGCCTGGCTAGGACGAGAAAAACTGTTTTTT
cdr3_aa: CAWLGREKLFF

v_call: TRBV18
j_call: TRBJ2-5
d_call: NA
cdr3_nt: TGTGCCAGCTCACCACCGATCCTTGGGACCCAGTACTTC
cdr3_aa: CASSPPILGTQYF

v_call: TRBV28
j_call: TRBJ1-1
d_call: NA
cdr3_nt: TGTGCCAGCAGTTTGGAGCAGAACACTGAAGCTTTCTTT
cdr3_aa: CASSLEQNTEAFF

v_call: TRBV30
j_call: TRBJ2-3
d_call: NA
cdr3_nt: TGTGCCTGGAGCGAAAGCGGTGCTAGCACAGATACGCAGTATTTT
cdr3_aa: CAWSESGASTDTQYF

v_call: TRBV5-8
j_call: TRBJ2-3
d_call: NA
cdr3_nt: TGTGCCAGCAGCTTGGGGCTAGCTGCCGATACGCAGTATTTT
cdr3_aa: CASSLGLAADTQYF

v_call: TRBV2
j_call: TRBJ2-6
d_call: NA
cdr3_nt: TGTGCCAGCCGTGACAGGTTCTCCTCTGGGGCCAACGTCCTGACTTTC
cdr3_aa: CASRDRFSSGANVLTF

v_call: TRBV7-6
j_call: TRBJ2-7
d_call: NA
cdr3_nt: TGTGCCAGCAGCTTAGAGGGGGGGGCGAGCTACGAGCAGTACTTC
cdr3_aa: CASSLEGGASYEQYF

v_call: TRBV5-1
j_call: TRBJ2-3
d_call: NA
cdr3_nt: TGCGCCAGCAGTCTTCGGACTGGGCCGGATACGCAGTATTTT
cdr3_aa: CASSLRTGPDTQYF

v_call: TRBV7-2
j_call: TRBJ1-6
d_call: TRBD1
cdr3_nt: TGTGCCAGCACCAGGGACAGGGCTAATTCACCCCTCCACTTT
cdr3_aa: CASTRDRANSPLHF

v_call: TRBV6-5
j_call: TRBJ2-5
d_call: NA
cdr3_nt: TGTGCCAGCAGGATTCAGGGTGGGGGGACCCAGTACTTC
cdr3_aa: CASRIQGGGTQYF

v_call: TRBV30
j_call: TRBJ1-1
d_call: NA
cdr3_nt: TGTGCCTGGAGAGTGTACCAGGGGTATACTGAAGCTTTCTTT
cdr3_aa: CAWRVYQGYTEAFF

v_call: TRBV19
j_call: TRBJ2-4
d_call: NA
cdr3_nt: TGTGCCAGTACCCAATTCCGCCGGGGTGCCAAAAACATTCAGTACTTC
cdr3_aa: CASTQFRRGAKNIQYF

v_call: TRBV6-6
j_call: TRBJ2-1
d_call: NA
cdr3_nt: TGTGCCAGCAGTCCCGGGACTGGCCTGGAGCAGTTCTTC
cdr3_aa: CASSPGTGLEQFF